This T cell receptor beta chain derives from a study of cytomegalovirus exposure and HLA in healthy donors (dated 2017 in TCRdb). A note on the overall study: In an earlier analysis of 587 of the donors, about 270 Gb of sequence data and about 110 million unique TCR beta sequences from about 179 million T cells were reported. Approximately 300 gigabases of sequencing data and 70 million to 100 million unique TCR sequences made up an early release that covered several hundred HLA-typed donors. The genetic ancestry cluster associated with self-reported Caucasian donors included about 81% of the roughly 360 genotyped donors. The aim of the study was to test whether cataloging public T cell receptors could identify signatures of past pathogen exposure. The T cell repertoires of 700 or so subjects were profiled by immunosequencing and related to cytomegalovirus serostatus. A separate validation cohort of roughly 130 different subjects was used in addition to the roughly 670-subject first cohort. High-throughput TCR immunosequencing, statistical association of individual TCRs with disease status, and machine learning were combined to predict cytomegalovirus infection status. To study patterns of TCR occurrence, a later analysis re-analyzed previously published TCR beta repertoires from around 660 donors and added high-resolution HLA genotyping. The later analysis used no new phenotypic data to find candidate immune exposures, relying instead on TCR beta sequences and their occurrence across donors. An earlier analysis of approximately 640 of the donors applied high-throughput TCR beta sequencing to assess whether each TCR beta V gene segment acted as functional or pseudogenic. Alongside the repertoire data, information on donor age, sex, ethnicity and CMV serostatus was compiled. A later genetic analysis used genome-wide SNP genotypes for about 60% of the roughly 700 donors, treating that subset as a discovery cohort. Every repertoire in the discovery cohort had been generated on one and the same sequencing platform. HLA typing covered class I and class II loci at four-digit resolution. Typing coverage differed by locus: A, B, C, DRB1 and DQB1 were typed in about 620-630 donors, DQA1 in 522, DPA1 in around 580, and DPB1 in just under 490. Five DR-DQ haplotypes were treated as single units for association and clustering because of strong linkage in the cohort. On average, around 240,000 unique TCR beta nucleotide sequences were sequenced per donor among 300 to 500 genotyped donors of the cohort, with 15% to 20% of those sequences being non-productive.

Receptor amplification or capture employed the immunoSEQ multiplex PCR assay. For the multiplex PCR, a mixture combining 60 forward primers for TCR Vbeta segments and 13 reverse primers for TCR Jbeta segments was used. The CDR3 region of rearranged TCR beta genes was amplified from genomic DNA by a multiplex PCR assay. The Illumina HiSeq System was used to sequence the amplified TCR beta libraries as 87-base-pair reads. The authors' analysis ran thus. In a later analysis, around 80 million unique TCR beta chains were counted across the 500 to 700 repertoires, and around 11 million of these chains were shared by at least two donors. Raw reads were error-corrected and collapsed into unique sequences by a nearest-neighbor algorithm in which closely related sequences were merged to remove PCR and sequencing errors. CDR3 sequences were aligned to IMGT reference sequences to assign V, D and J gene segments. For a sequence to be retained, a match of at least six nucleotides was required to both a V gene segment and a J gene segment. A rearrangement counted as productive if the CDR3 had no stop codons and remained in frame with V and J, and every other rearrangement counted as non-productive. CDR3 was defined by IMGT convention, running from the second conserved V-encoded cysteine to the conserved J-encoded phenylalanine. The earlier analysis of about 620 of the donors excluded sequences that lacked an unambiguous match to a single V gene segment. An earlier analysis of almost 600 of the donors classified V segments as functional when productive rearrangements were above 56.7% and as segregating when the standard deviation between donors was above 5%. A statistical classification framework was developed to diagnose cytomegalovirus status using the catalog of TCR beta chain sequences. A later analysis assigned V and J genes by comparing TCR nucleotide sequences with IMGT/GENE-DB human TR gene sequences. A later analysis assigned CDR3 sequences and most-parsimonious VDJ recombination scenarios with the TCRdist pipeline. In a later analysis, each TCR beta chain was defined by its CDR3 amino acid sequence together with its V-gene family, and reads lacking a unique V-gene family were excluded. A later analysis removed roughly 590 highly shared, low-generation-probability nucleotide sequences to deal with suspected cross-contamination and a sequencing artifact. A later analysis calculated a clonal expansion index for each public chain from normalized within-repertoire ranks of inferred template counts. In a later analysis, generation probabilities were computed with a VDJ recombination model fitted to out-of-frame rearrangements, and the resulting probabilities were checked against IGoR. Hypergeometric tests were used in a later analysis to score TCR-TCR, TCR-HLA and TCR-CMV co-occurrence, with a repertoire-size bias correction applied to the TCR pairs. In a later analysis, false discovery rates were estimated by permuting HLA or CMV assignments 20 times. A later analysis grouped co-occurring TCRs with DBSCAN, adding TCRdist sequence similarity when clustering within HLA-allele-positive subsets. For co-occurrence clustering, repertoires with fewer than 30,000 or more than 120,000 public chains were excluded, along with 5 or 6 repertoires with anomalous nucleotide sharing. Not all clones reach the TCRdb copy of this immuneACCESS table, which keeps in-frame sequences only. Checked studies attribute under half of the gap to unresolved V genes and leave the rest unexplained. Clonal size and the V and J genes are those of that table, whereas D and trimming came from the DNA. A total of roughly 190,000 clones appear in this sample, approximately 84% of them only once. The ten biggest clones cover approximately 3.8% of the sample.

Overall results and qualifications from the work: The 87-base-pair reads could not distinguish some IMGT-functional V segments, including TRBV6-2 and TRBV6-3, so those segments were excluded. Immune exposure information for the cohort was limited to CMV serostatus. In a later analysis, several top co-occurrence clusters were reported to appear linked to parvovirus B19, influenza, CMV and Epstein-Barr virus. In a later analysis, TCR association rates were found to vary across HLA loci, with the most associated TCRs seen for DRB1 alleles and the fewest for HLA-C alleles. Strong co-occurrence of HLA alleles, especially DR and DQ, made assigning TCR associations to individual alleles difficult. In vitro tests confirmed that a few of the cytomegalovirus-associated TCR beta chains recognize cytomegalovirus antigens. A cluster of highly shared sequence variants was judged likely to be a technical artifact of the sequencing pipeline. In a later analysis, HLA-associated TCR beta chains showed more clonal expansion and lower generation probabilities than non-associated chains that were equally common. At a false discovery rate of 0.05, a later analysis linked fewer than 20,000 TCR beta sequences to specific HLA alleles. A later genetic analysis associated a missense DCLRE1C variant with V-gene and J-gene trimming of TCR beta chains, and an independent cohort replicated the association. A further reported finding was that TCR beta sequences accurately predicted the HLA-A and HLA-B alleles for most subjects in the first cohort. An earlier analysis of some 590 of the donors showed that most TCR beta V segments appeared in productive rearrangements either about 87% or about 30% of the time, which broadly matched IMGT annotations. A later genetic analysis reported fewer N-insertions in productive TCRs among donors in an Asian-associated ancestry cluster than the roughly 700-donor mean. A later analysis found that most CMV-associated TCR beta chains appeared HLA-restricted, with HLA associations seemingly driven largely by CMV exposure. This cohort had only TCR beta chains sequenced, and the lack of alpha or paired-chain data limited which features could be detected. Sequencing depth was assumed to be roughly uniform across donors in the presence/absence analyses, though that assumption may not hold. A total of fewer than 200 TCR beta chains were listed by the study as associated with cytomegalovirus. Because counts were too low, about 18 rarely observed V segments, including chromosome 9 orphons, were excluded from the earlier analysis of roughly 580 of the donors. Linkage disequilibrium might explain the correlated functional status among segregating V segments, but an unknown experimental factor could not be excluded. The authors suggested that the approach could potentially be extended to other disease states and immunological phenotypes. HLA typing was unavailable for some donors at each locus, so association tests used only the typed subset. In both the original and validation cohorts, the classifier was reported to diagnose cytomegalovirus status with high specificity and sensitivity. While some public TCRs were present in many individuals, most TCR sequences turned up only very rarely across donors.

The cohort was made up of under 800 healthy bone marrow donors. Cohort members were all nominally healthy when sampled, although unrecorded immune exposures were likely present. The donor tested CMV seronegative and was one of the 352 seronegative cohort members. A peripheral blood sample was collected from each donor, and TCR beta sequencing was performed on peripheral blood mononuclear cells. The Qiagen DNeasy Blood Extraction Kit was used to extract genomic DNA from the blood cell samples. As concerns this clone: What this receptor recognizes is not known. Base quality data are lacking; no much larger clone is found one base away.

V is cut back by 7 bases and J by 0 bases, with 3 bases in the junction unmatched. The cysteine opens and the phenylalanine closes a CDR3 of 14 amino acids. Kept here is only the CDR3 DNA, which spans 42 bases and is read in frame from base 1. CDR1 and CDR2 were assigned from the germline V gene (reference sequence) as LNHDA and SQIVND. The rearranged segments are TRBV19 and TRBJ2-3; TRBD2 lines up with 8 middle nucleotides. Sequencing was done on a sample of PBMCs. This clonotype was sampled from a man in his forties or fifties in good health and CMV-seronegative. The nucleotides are TGTGCCAGTATGCGGGGGGCTAGCACAGATACGCAGTATTTT. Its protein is CASMRGASTDTQYF.